Each of the 20 T cell receptor beta chains below was sequenced from the same sample in a study of blood T cell repertoires in COVID-19. This table comes from immunoSEQ multiplex PCR, and its TCRdb copy is limited to in-frame clones, with some not included. This sample has 150,000 to 200,000 clones, with around 80% found just once. The specimen was peripheral blood. These receptors all stem from a woman aged 80 or over with COVID-19, enrolled during active disease.

Only a few counts were recorded for this clone. The chain has TRBV9 and TRBJ1-3; tentative D call: TRBD1 (5 bases). From germline, CDR1 is SGDLS and CDR2 YYNGEE. The CDR3 is 13 amino acids. V was shortened by 4 bases and J by 5 bases, with 10 bases between the two germline ends. CDR3 nucleotides: TGTGCCAGCAGCCAGGGTTCCCGAAACACCATATATTTT. Translation: CASSQGSRNTIYF.

The count of this clone is one. V gene TRBV4-1 combines with J gene TRBJ1-1; D uncertain. The CDR3 loop spans 13 amino acids. The V end was cut by 4 bases, the J end by 0 bases, with 6 bases between. The germline V gene has CDR1 MGHRA and CDR2 YSYEKL. The CDR3 nucleotides are TGCGCCAGCAGCCGAGCTCTGAACACTGAAGCTTTCTTT. This sequence encodes CASSRALNTEAFF.

The chain carries TRBV5-4 and TRBJ2-5; tentative D call: TRBD2 (7 bases). Trimming shortened V by 2 bases and J by 5 bases, and 13 bases separated the two germline ends. CDR3 length equals 14 residues. Looked up from germline, CDR1 is SGHNT and CDR2 is YYREEE (reference sequence). CDR3 nucleotide sequence: TGTGCCAGCAGCTTAGGGGGAGGGCAGGAGACCCAGTACTTC. Translating it yields CASSLGGGQETQYF.

CDR3 sequence reads: CASSEPGLAGEAEQYF. The CDR3 nucleotides are TGTGCCAGCAGTGAACCGGGACTAGCGGGAGAGGCCGAGCAGTACTTC. The V call is TRBV2, the J call TRBJ2-7; TRBD2 aligns across 14 bases. V was pared by 2 bases and J by 6 bases, with 6 bases of the junction left unmatched. This CDR3 has 16 amino acids. The V gene's germline CDR1 is SNHLY and CDR2 FYNNEI.

V usage is TRBV7-3 and J usage is TRBJ1-1; D is perhaps TRBD1 (5 bases). V lost 6 bases, J lost 6 bases, and 17 bases lay in between. Germline V gene data show CDR1 as SGHTA and CDR2 as FQGTGA. The CDR3 consists of 14 residues. Here the CDR3 DNA reads TGTGCCAGCAGGGTGGACATCTCAACACCTGAAGCTTTCTTT. Protein sequence: CASRVDISTPEAFF.

The chain couples TRBV5-1 to TRBJ1-1; D is undetermined. Germline-derived CDR1 and CDR2 are SGHRS and YFSETQ. CDR3 length: 15 residues. With 1 base removed from V and 1 base from J, the gap between germline ends came to 11 bases. The CDR3 sequence is CASSLPVTGNTEAFF. CDR3 DNA sequence: TGCGCCAGCAGCTTGCCCGTGACGGGGAACACTGAAGCTTTCTTT.

The chain couples TRBV7-2 to TRBJ2-7; TRBD1 agrees at 9 bases. Unmatched junction bases numbered 10, after V lost 4 bases and J lost 3 bases. The CDR3 extends over 16 amino acids. Looked up from germline, CDR1 is SGHTA and CDR2 is FQGNSA. Written as DNA, the CDR3 is TGTGCCAGCAGCTCCCGACCGGGACAGGGATTCTACGAGCAGTACTTC. As protein: CASSSRPGQGFYEQYF.

As to this clone: Other nucleotide sequences in the sample specify the same CDR3. The V call is TRBV18, the J call TRBJ1-2; 9 positions match TRBD1. This CDR3 region has 14 residues. CDR1 and CDR2 from the germline V gene are KGHSH and LQKENI. V trimming: 3 bases; J trimming: 3 bases; junction bases outside the gene matches: 2. As DNA, the CDR3 is TGTGCCAGCTCACCGGGACAGGGCGACTATGGCTACACCTTC. As protein: CASSPGQGDYGYTF. Complete variable domain (other parts from reference TRBV18 and TRBJ1-2): NAGVMQNPRHLVRRRGQEARLRCSPMKGHSHVYWYRQLPEEGLKFMVYLQKENIIDESGMPKERFSAEFPKEGPSILRIQQVVRGDSAAYFCASSPGQGDYGYTFGSGTRLTVV.

This chain connects TRBV4-3 to TRBJ1-1; D might be TRBD1 (5 bases). CDR3 length equals 15 residues. Trimming pared 1 base from V and 4 bases from J, leaving 13 bases between. Germline V gene lookup returns CDR1 LGHNA and CDR2 YSLEER. The CDR3 loop is CASSQGMEGRTEAFF. The CDR3 region has the DNA TGCGCCAGCAGCCAAGGAATGGAGGGGCGCACTGAAGCTTTCTTT.

This chain connects TRBV28 to TRBJ2-7, with a tentative D call TRBD1 (5 bases). Trimming pared 5 bases from V and 3 bases from J, leaving 17 bases between. Germline V lookup: CDR1 MDHEN, CDR2 SYDVKM. The CDR3 consists of 15 residues. The CDR3 DNA is TGTGCCAGCAGTCCAGCCCTCGGTAGGGGCTACGAGCAGTACTTC. This encodes CASSPALGRGYEQYF.

J is TRBJ2-3 and V is TRBV5-6; D is ambiguous. Germline V lookup: CDR1 SGHDT, CDR2 YYEEEE. Trimming took off 1 base at V and 1 base at J, with 16 bases between the two ends. CDR3 size: 17 residues. The DNA for the CDR3 is TGTGCCAGCAGCTTGTATCGCTCCTGGCTCGGCACAGATACGCAGTATTTT. The encoded protein is CASSLYRSWLGTDTQYF.

The chain carries TRBV5-5 and TRBJ2-7, with a tentative D call TRBD1 (5 bases). The germline V and J ends were trimmed by 0 bases and 7 bases, with 17 bases remaining between them. CDR3 size: 15 residues. Germline CDR1 and CDR2: SGHKS and YYEKEE (reference sequence). CDR3 coding DNA: TGTGCCAGCAGCTTGGAAGGGGTCGGCCTCGGGGAGCAGTACTTC. It yields the protein CASSLEGVGLGEQYF.

There are a few counts of this clone. The gene calls are TRBV27 and TRBJ2-7; 7 positions match TRBD1. V shed 5 bases, J shed 0 bases, and the junction held 7 bases outside the gene matches. Germline V gene sequence: CDR1 MNHEY, CDR2 SMNVEV (reference sequence). The CDR3 length is 15 residues. This chain's CDR3 is CASSPRDSVSYEQYF. DNA for the CDR3: TGTGCCAGCAGTCCCCGGGACAGCGTCTCCTACGAGCAGTACTTC.

The V gene is TRBV10-1, the J gene TRBJ2-2; 8 bases fit TRBD1. The length of the CDR3 is 16 residues. V trimming: 3 bases; J trimming: 2 bases; junction bases outside the gene matches: 5. Germline V gene sequence: CDR1 WNHNN, CDR2 SYGVQD (reference sequence). This CDR3 reads CASSDARGHNTGELFF. The CDR3 DNA follows: TGCGCCAGCAGTGATGCCAGGGGGCATAACACCGGGGAGCTGTTTTTT.

The V call is TRBV7-6, the J call TRBJ1-3, with 10 bases matching TRBD1. The CDR3 consists of 19 residues. The ends lost 2 bases at V and 0 bases at J; junction bases unmatched: 10. Germline CDR1 is SGHVS and CDR2 is FNYEAQ. CDR3 nucleotides: TGTGCCAGCAGCTTATTCCCCCGACAGGGGGCTATCTCTGGAAACACCATATATTTT. It codes for CASSLFPRQGAISGNTIYF.

V gene TRBV7-9 combines with J gene TRBJ1-3; 11 bases line up with TRBD1. The CDR3 runs to 17 residues. V trimming: 5 bases; J trimming: 1 base; junction bases outside the gene matches: 7. CDR1 is SEHNR and CDR2 is FQNEAQ in the germline V gene (reference sequence). CDR3 DNA: TGTGCCAGCAGCACTAGTGGACAGGGGGCTTCTGGAAACACCATATATTTT. Translated: CASSTSGQGASGNTIYF.

Only a few counts were recorded for this clone. The rearrangement uses TRBV7-2 and TRBJ2-1; 11 bases map to TRBD2. Germline CDR1 SGHTA, CDR2 FQGNSA. This CDR3 has 15 amino acids. V lost 4 bases to trimming and J lost 7 bases; unmatched junction nucleotides: 6. Written as DNA, the CDR3 is TGTGCCAGCAGCTCAATAGCGGGAGGGCGTAATGAGCAGTTCTTC. This codes for CASSSIAGGRNEQFF.

This clone was observed a handful of times. This rearrangement joins TRBV7-2 to TRBJ1-3, with 8 bases aligning to TRBD1. Unmatched junction bases numbered 5, after V lost 2 bases and J lost 2 bases. The CDR3 has 16 amino acids. Germline V gene sequence: CDR1 SGHTA, CDR2 FQGNSA. The chain's CDR3 is CASSLQGAGTGNTIYF. The CDR3 DNA is TGTGCCAGCAGCTTACAGGGGGCTGGGACTGGAAACACCATATATTTT. The variable domain in full, with the rest retrieved from reference TRBV7-2 and TRBJ1-3, is GAGVSQSPSNKVTEKGKDVELRCDPISGHTALYWYRQSLGQGLEFLIYFQGNSAPDKSGLPSDRFSAERTGGSVSTLTIQRTQQEDSAVYLCASSLQGAGTGNTIYFGEGSWLTVV.

This chain uses TRBV5-1 with TRBJ2-7, with D possibly matching TRBD1 (5 bases). The V and J ends lost 0 bases and 3 bases respectively, with 16 bases between them. Germline CDR1 reads SGHRS; CDR2 reads YFSETQ. CDR3 size: 16 residues. CDR3 bases: TGCGCCAGCAGCTTGGGGTGGACAAGCCAATTCTACGAGCAGTACTTC. Amino acid sequence: CASSLGWTSQFYEQYF.

This chain connects TRBV3-1 (or the pseudogene TRBV3-2) to TRBJ2-7, with TRBD2 identical over 7 bases. V shed 4 bases, J shed 0 bases, and the junction held 9 bases outside the gene matches. This CDR3 has 16 residues. CDR1 and CDR2 from the germline V gene are LGHDT and YNNKEL (reference sequence). As DNA, the CDR3 is TGTGCCAGCAGCCCTCGACTAGGCGGGAGCTCCTACGAGCAGTACTTC. Translated: CASSPRLGGSSYEQYF.